This T cell receptor beta chain emerged from a study of HIV-infected children after antiretroviral therapy interruption. Treatment defined: PENTA 11 planned treatment interruption arm or continuous ART arm. Unique molecular identifiers were included in an RNA-based 3' RACE TCR library. TCRdb fed the 3' RACE reads into MiXCR, producing one record per CDR3 protein. There are around 50,000 distinct CDR3 sequences in the sample; roughly 4.5% occur only once, and over 0.65% lies in the top ten. This clonotype has at least ten counts. The material was CD45RA+ CD4+ T cells from PBMCs, pooled from several time points, obtained from a donor given antiretroviral therapy, either interrupted or continuous. Noted subset: naive CD4+ CD45RA+ CD45RO- T cells. This sequence originates from a pool of human donors with HIV.

CDR3 amino acids: CASSRGETQYF. The CDR3 DNA is TGTGCCAGCAGCCGAGGAGAGACCCAGTACTTC. The rearrangement joins TRBV27 to TRBJ2-5; D call uncertain. CDR3 size: 11 residues. Trimming left V 6 bases short and J 4 bases short, with 6 bases between. Looked up from germline, CDR1 is MNHEY and CDR2 is SMNVEV (reference sequence).